These 22 T cell receptor beta chains were all obtained from the same sample, sequenced in a study of identical twins. Each CDR3 protein is one row after TCRdb ran MiXCR on the 5' RACE reads. The table has around 250,000 distinct CDR3 sequences, about 7% seen once; the top ten hold roughly 3.6%. These data were also reused for a study on yellow fever vaccine responses in identical twins.

Specimen: memory (CD45RO+) T cells sorted from blood. The receptors here all came from a young woman in good health.

This clonotype came up a few times. The CDR3 carries no conserved terminal phenylalanine or tryptophan, so it likely arises from a read error. No DNA is shown, since the ends of the CDR3 on it are uncertain; the CDR3 is the one TCRdb lists. This rearrangement joins TRBV12-3 or TRBV12-4 to TRBJ2-1; the listed D gene, TRBD2, was not tested against the DNA. Ends included, the CDR3 has 12 residues. This CDR3 is CASSLARDSTVL.

This clonotype came up a few times. The chain is built from TRBV6-1 and TRBJ1-1; 7 nucleotides match TRBD1. The CDR3 covers 16 residues. J gave up 1 base and V 6 bases, and 11 bases lay outside the gene matches. Germline CDR1 MNHNS, CDR2 SASEGT. CDR3 region: CASSSNTGAKNTEAFF. The DNA for the CDR3 is TGTGCCAGCAGCTCCAACACAGGGGCTAAGAACACTGAAGCTTTCTTT.

This clonotype turned up a few times. This chain uses TRBV19 with TRBJ2-1, with TRBD2 matching over 7 bases. The length of the CDR3 is 12 residues. V gave up 3 bases and J gave up 7 bases; unmatched junction bases: 0. Germline V CDR1 and CDR2: LNHDA, SQIVND (reference sequence). CDR3 coding DNA: TGTGCCAGTAGTATGCGGGAGAATGAGCAGTTCTTC. This codes for CASSMRENEQFF. Combining the CDR3 with reference TRBV19 and TRBJ2-1 gives the whole variable domain DGGITQSPKYLFRKEGQNVTLSCEQNLNHDAMYWYRQDPGQGLRLIYYSQIVNDFQKGDIAEGYSVSREKKESFPLTVTSAQKNPTAFYLCASSMRENEQFFGPGTRLTVL.

V usage is TRBV6-5 and J usage is TRBJ1-5; maybe TRBD1 (6 bases). With 0 bases removed from V and 3 bases from J, the gap between germline ends came to 9 bases. The germline V gene encodes CDR1 MNHEY and CDR2 SVGAGI. The CDR3 totals 15 residues. This chain's CDR3 is CASSYSRGDNQPQHF. The CDR3 DNA is TGTGCCAGCAGTTACTCCAGGGGTGACAATCAGCCCCAGCATTTT.

This clonotype has a count of ten or more. J is TRBJ2-1 and V is TRBV27; 9 bases line up with TRBD2. This CDR3 is built from 15 residues. Trimming removed 6 bases from V and 7 bases from J; junction bases left unmatched: 10. CDR1 is MNHEY and CDR2 is SMNVEV in the germline V gene (reference sequence). For the CDR3, the DNA is TGTGCCAGCAGCATAGTGGCTAGCGGGACAAATGAGCAGTTCTTC. Amino acid sequence: CASSIVASGTNEQFF.

This clonotype was counted ten times or more. The J gene is TRBJ1-1, the V gene TRBV12-3 or TRBV12-4, with 8 positions matching TRBD1. V gave up 7 bases and J gave up 1 base; unmatched junction bases: 5. The CDR3 is made up of 14 amino acids. In nucleotides, the CDR3 is TGTGCCAGCACCCGGGACAGGAGGAACACTGAAGCTTTCTTT. Translated: CASTRDRRNTEAFF.

There are a few counts of this clonotype. The chain carries TRBV5-5 and TRBJ2-3; 7 bases match TRBD1. V lost 0 bases and J lost 7; bases outside the gene matches: 8. The CDR3 covers 15 residues. The germline gives CDR1 SGHKS, CDR2 YYEKEE (reference sequence). The CDR3 sequence: CASSLVGDSSYTQYF. DNA of the CDR3: TGTGCCAGCAGCTTGGTAGGGGACAGTTCCTATACGCAGTATTTT. The complete variable domain, with remaining parts taken from reference TRBV5-5 and TRBJ2-3, reads DAGVTQSPTHLIKTRGQQVTLRCSPISGHKSVSWYQQVLGQGPQFIFQYYEKEERGRGNFPDRFSARQFPNYSSELNVNALLLGDSALYLCASSLVGDSSYTQYFGPGTRLTVL.

The sample holds a few counts of this clonotype. This chain joins TRBV9 and TRBJ2-3; no clear D. The CDR3 covers 14 residues. V lost 0 bases and J 3 bases, leaving 8 bases between the germline ends. The germline V gene has CDR1 SGDLS and CDR2 YYNGEE. DNA for the CDR3: TGTGCCAGCAGCGTAGTTGGTTCAACAGATACGCAGTATTTT. This sequence encodes CASSVVGSTDTQYF.

At least ten counts were recorded for this clonotype. J is TRBJ2-1 and V is TRBV3-1; TRBD2 aligns across 7 bases. CDR3 length: 21 amino acids. The germline gives CDR1 LGHDT, CDR2 YNNKEL (reference sequence). Losses at the gene ends were 0 bases for V and 1 base for J; bases not matched to a gene: 18. CDR3 sequence: CASSQDLGEGPGLLSYNEQFF. DNA for the CDR3: TGTGCCAGCAGCCAAGATCTGGGGGAGGGCCCGGGTTTATTGTCCTACAATGAGCAGTTCTTC.

This clonotype was observed many times. The chain couples TRBV5-1 to TRBJ2-7; TRBD1 might be the D (6 bases). Per germline, CDR1 SGHRS and CDR2 YFSETQ. V lost 4 bases to trimming and J lost 3 bases, with 17 bases between them. CDR3 length: 15 amino acids. CDR3 amino acids: CASSASRDNVYEQYF. CDR3 DNA sequence: TGCGCCAGCAGCGCATCACGGGACAACGTCTACGAGCAGTACTTC.

The genes are TRBV18 and TRBJ2-5; no reliable D call. Trimming took 2 bases from V and 3 from J, leaving 4 bases between them. Germline CDR1 and CDR2: KGHSH and LQKENI. The CDR3 loop spans 12 amino acids. The CDR3 nucleotides are TGTGCCAGCTCACCATCTAAAGAGACCCAGTACTTC. This encodes CASSPSKETQYF.

This clonotype turned up a few times. The J gene is TRBJ2-3, the V gene TRBV9, with D possibly being TRBD1 or TRBD2 (5 bases each). There are 18 residues in the CDR3. V shed 3 bases and J shed 2 bases, with 22 bases lying between them. Germline V lookup: CDR1 SGDLS, CDR2 YYNGEE. The CDR3, as DNA: TGTGCCAGCAGCGAAACTAGTGGGGGTCCACCTACCACAGATACGCAGTATTTT. As protein: CASSETSGGPPTTDTQYF. Full variable domain (outside the CDR3, taken from reference TRBV9 and TRBJ2-3): DSGVTQTPKHLITATGQRVTLRCSPRSGDLSVYWYQQSLDQGLQFLIQYYNGEERAKGNILERFSAQQFPDLHSELNLSSLELGDSALYFCASSETSGGPPTTDTQYFGPGTRLTVL.

V and J are TRBV5-5 and TRBJ2-1; 10 bases align to TRBD2. The J segment lost 9 bases and the V segment lost 4 bases, leaving 7 bases of the junction unmatched. The CDR3 contains 14 residues. The germline CDR1 and CDR2 sequences are SGHKS and YYEKEE (reference sequence). CDR3 amino acids: CASSKTLAGGEQFF. The CDR3 DNA sequence: TGTGCCAGCAGCAAGACTTTAGCGGGAGGTGAGCAGTTCTTC.

This clonotype was seen a few times. The rearrangement links TRBV5-5 to TRBJ1-2; TRBD1 matches 7 bases. The CDR3 has 16 amino acids. The trim removed 2 bases at V and 4 bases at J, leaving 11 bases unmatched. Germline loops: CDR1 SGHKS, CDR2 YYEKEE (reference sequence). The CDR3: CASSFGSGRQGYGYTF. The CDR3 nucleotides read TGTGCCAGCAGCTTCGGTAGTGGCCGACAGGGCTATGGCTACACCTTC. Looking up the rest from reference TRBV5-5 and TRBJ1-2 gives the full variable domain: DAGVTQSPTHLIKTRGQQVTLRCSPISGHKSVSWYQQVLGQGPQFIFQYYEKEERGRGNFPDRFSARQFPNYSSELNVNALLLGDSALYLCASSFGSGRQGYGYTFGSGTRLTVV.

The table lists this clonotype with a few counts. The chain couples TRBV9 to TRBJ2-7; no reliable D call. The germline V and J ends were trimmed by 4 bases and 4 bases, with 12 bases remaining between them. This CDR3 is built from 13 residues. CDR1 and CDR2 (germline): SGDLS, YYNGEE. CDR3 DNA: TGTGCCAGCAGCCTAAGCCCACGGTACGAGCAGTACTTC. Translated, it gives CASSLSPRYEQYF.

The chain links TRBV6-5 to TRBJ1-1; D gene uncertain. CDR3 length equals 14 residues. Germline V gene data show CDR1 as MNHEY and CDR2 as SVGAGI. Deletions cut 4 bases from V and 0 bases from J, with 9 bases between. The CDR3 region is CASSSTSMNTEAFF. CDR3 nucleotides: TGTGCCAGCAGTTCCACATCCATGAACACTGAAGCTTTCTTT.

At least ten counts were recorded for this clonotype. V gene TRBV24-1 combines with J gene TRBJ2-1; 7 bases fit TRBD2. The V gene end was trimmed by 4 bases and the J gene end by 4 bases; junction bases not matched to a gene: 3. The germline V gene encodes CDR1 KGHDR and CDR2 SFDVKD. This CDR3 is 14 amino acids long. CDR3 sequence reads: CATSDLADYNEQFF. The CDR3 DNA reads as TGTGCCACCAGTGACCTAGCGGATTACAATGAGCAGTTCTTC.

This clonotype came up once. V gene TRBV6-5 combines with J gene TRBJ1-6; D not certain. Germline V CDR1 and CDR2: MNHEY, SVGAGI. Trimming took 0 bases from V and 7 from J, leaving 10 bases between them. The CDR3 has 15 amino acids. CDR3 sequence: CASSYSRQGNSPLHF. The CDR3 DNA follows: TGTGCCAGCAGTTACTCACGACAAGGGAATTCACCCCTCCACTTT.

This clonotype has a count of ten or more. The chain is built from TRBV5-1 and TRBJ1-5; TRBD1 aligns across 7 bases. This CDR3 has 15 residues. CDR1 is SGHRS, CDR2 YFSETQ, per germline. With 0 bases clipped from V and 2 bases from J, the junction kept 2 bases outside the gene matches. The CDR3 DNA reads as TGCGCCAGCAGCTTGGGGAGGGGGCGCAATCAGCCCCAGCATTTT. This sequence encodes CASSLGRGRNQPQHF.

At least ten counts were recorded for this clonotype. The chain couples TRBV7-9 to TRBJ1-2; D not certain. The V and J ends lost 5 bases and 3 bases respectively, with 16 bases between them. The CDR3 consists of 15 residues. Per germline, CDR1 SEHNR and CDR2 FQNEAQ (reference sequence). CDR3 protein: CASSRVAPGDYGYTF. The DNA for the CDR3 is TGTGCCAGCAGCCGAGTAGCCCCCGGGGACTATGGCTACACCTTC.

The chain carries TRBV5-6 and TRBJ2-1; unclear D gene. CDR3 length: 12 amino acids. In germline, CDR1 is SGHDT, CDR2 YYEEEE. The V gene lost 3 bases and the J gene lost 8 bases, with 9 bases spanning the gap. The chain's CDR3 is CASSSGWYEQFF. CDR3 sequence (DNA): TGTGCCAGCAGCTCCGGTTGGTATGAGCAGTTCTTC. The full variable domain, rest sourced from reference TRBV5-6 and TRBJ2-1, is DAGVTQSPTHLIKTRGQQVTLRCSPKSGHDTVSWYQQALGQGPQFIFQYYEEEERQRGNFPDRFSGHQFPNYSSELNVNALLLGDSALYLCASSSGWYEQFFGPGTRLTVL.

This clonotype has at least ten counts. The chain couples TRBV24-1 to TRBJ2-3; 8 bases align to TRBD1. Germline CDR1 reads KGHDR; CDR2 reads SFDVKD. The CDR3 covers 17 residues. V shed 3 bases and J 0 bases; nucleotides not matched to a gene: 7. CDR3 in amino acids: CATSDQDRGRSTDTQYF. CDR3 nucleotide sequence: TGTGCCACCAGTGATCAAGACAGGGGACGGAGCACAGATACGCAGTATTTT.